One and the same sample provided the 25 T cell receptor beta chains below, sequenced in a study of blood T cell repertoires in COVID-19. TCRdb's copy holds only in-frame clones and misses some; the assay was immunoSEQ multiplex PCR. The sample includes about 110,000 clones, 82% of them seen just once. Sequenced input: peripheral blood. The receptors originated from a woman aged 55 to 70 with acute or convalescent COVID-19.

A word on this clone: At the DNA level, this CDR3 is encoded by other sequences in the same sample as well. The CDR3 sequence is CASRGTGNQPQHF. The DNA for the CDR3 is TGTGCCAGCAGGGGGACAGGGAACCAGCCCCAGCATTTT. The chain couples TRBV2 to TRBJ1-5, with 9 bases identical to TRBD1. This CDR3 is built from 13 residues. V lost 6 bases and J lost 7; bases outside the gene matches: 4. Germline V gene data show CDR1 as SNHLY and CDR2 as FYNNEI.

The chain uses TRBV30 and TRBJ2-7; 7 positions agree with TRBD2. V lost 0 bases and J lost 3; bases outside the gene matches: 5. Per germline, CDR1 GTSNPN and CDR2 SVGIG (reference sequence). CDR3 length: 14 amino acids. The CDR3 nucleotides read TGTGCCTGGAGTGTGGGGCTAGCGGTCTACGAGCAGTACTTC. Its translation: CAWSVGLAVYEQYF.

This chain connects TRBV9 to TRBJ2-7, with 7 bases that match TRBD1. From germline, CDR1 is SGDLS and CDR2 YYNGEE. CDR3 length: 13 residues. V shed 3 bases and J 4 bases; nucleotides not matched to a gene: 4. CDR3: CASSGRDSYEQYF. DNA for the CDR3: TGTGCCAGCAGCGGCCGGGACAGTTACGAGCAGTACTTC.

The V and J genes are TRBV7-9 and TRBJ1-4, with 9 bases identical to TRBD1. Trimming cost V 5 bases and J 6 bases; bases outside gene matches: 13. This CDR3 comprises 17 residues. Looked up from germline, CDR1 is SEHNR and CDR2 is FQNEAQ (reference sequence). CDR3 DNA sequence: TGTGCCAGCAGCCAAAGTCCCGGGACAGGGCTGTATGAAAAACTGTTTTTT. Protein sequence: CASSQSPGTGLYEKLFF.

The V call is TRBV29-1, the J call TRBJ1-2, with TRBD1 as a possible D gene (5 bases). Deletions cut 6 bases from V and 9 bases from J, with 11 bases between. The V gene's germline CDR1 is SQVTM and CDR2 ANQGSEA. The CDR3 has 10 residues. The DNA of the CDR3 is TGCAGCGTAGGGGACTCCCGCTACACCTTC. This gives the protein CSVGDSRYTF.

V is TRBV6-5 and J is TRBJ2-5; D might be TRBD2 (5 bases). Per the germline V gene, CDR1 is MNHEY and CDR2 is SVGAGI. Trimming removed 8 bases from V and 5 bases from J, with 21 bases in between. The CDR3 consists of 15 residues. The CDR3 region is CASYGGLSRGETQYF. DNA for the CDR3: TGTGCCAGCTATGGCGGACTCTCAAGAGGGGAGACCCAGTACTTC.

The V and J genes are TRBV4-3 and TRBJ1-1; D uncertain. The CDR3 consists of 14 residues. Trimming left V 1 base short and J 1 base short, with 7 bases between. Germline loops: CDR1 LGHNA, CDR2 YSLEER. The CDR3, as DNA: TGCGCCAGCAGCCAAGCGCGGGGGAACACTGAAGCTTTCTTT. Protein: CASSQARGNTEAFF.

The chain recombines TRBV7-9 with TRBJ2-4; the D gene is possibly TRBD1 (5 bases). Germline V gene data show CDR1 as SEHNR and CDR2 as FQNEAQ (reference sequence). Trimming took 1 base from V and 7 from J, leaving 11 bases between them. This CDR3 contains 14 residues. CDR3 amino acids: CASSLGRGRNIQYF. CDR3 DNA sequence: TGTGCCAGCAGCTTAGGAAGGGGTCGCAACATTCAGTACTTC.

V gene TRBV4-3 combines with J gene TRBJ2-6; 7 nucleotides line up with TRBD2. The CDR3 consists of 20 residues. Per germline, CDR1 LGHNA and CDR2 YSLEER. The ends lost 1 base at V and 2 bases at J; junction bases unmatched: 14. The CDR3 loop is CASSQGAGRGTSAGANVLTF. As DNA, the CDR3 is TGCGCCAGCAGCCAAGGTGCCGGCCGAGGAACTAGCGCTGGGGCCAACGTCCTGACTTTC.

V gene TRBV6-2 or TRBV6-3 combines with J gene TRBJ1-1; D is perhaps TRBD1 (5 bases). Germline V lookup: CDR1 MNHEY, CDR2 SVGEGT. V lost 0 bases and J lost 0, with 17 bases in between. The CDR3 spans 18 residues. CDR3 loop: CASSYSTPGLSMNTEAFF. CDR3 DNA: TGTGCCAGCAGTTACTCGACCCCGGGACTCAGCATGAACACTGAAGCTTTCTTT.

V and J are TRBV7-2 and TRBJ1-1; tentatively, D is TRBD1 (6 bases). Germline assignment: CDR1 SGHTA and CDR2 FQGNSA. CDR3 length: 13 amino acids. V shed 2 bases and J shed 4 bases, with 8 bases lying between them. The CDR3 sequence: CASSLYRVTEAFF. CDR3 coding DNA: TGTGCCAGCAGCTTATACAGGGTCACTGAAGCTTTCTTT.

The rearrangement uses TRBV29-1 and TRBJ1-5, with no clear D. The germline V gene has CDR1 SQVTM and CDR2 ANQGSEA. Trimming shortened V by 6 bases and J by 6 bases, and 15 bases separated the two germline ends. This CDR3 is 13 amino acids long. CDR3 region: CSVRLAPGQPQHF. In DNA, the CDR3 is TGCAGCGTCCGACTCGCGCCGGGTCAGCCCCAGCATTTT.

This sequence joins TRBV7-8 and TRBJ2-2, with unresolved D. The germline V gene has CDR1 SGHVS and CDR2 FQNEAQ. The CDR3 loop spans 13 amino acids. Deletions cut 5 bases from V and 7 bases from J, with 11 bases between. The CDR3 bases are TGTGCCAGCAGCCCCCGGTCCGGCGGGGAGCTGTTTTTT. Protein product: CASSPRSGGELFF.

V and J are TRBV10-3 and TRBJ1-1; unclear D gene. The V and J ends lost 11 bases and 1 base respectively, with 8 bases between them. CDR1 is ENHRY, CDR2 SYGVKD, per germline. There are 11 residues in the CDR3. Here the CDR3 DNA reads TGTGCCTCCTGTTCGAACACTGAAGCTTTCTTT. As protein: CASCSNTEAFF.

This chain links TRBV6-6 with TRBJ1-2; D is unresolved. Germline values: CDR1 MNHNY, CDR2 SVGAGI (reference sequence). V was trimmed by 0 bases and J by 4 bases, leaving 15 bases between them. This CDR3 contains 16 residues. The CDR3 is CASSYSTLTATYGYTF. The CDR3 region has the DNA TGTGCCAGCAGTTACTCTACGCTAACTGCTACCTATGGCTACACCTTC.

The chain uses TRBV11-3 and TRBJ1-1; TRBD1 is a possible D gene (5 bases). CDR3 length: 14 residues. Trimming took off 4 bases at V and 1 base at J, with 10 bases between the two ends. CDR1 and CDR2 from the germline V gene are SGHNT and YENEEA. The DNA for the CDR3 is TGTGCCAGCAGCTCCCAGGGTGAGAACACTGAAGCTTTCTTT. Translated: CASSSQGENTEAFF.

The chain combines TRBV5-1 with TRBJ2-2, with no clear D. The V gene lost 1 base and the J gene lost 4 bases, with 5 bases spanning the gap. CDR3 length equals 13 residues. The germline CDR1 and CDR2 sequences are SGHRS and YFSETQ. The CDR3 region has the DNA TGCGCCAGCAGCTTGCCGGTCACCGGGGAGCTGTTTTTT. This translates into CASSLPVTGELFF.

The chain couples TRBV7-4 to TRBJ2-7, with TRBD1 as a possible D gene (5 bases). The germline V gene has CDR1 SGHVT and CDR2 SQSDAQ. Trimming removed 2 bases from V and 5 bases from J, with 13 bases in between. This CDR3 has 14 amino acids. The CDR3 coding sequence is TGTGCCAGCAGCTTATGCCCAGGGCGTCACGAGCAGTACTTC. This encodes CASSLCPGRHEQYF.

The chain is built from TRBV11-3 and TRBJ1-1; D not certain. The length of the CDR3 is 12 residues. CDR1 and CDR2 (germline): SGHNT, YENEEA. V shed 4 bases and J shed 4 bases, with 7 bases lying between them. The DNA of the CDR3 is TGTGCCAGCAGCTCCTATCTCACTGAAGCTTTCTTT. Amino acids: CASSSYLTEAFF. Variable domain in full (rest from reference TRBV11-3 and TRBJ1-1): EAGVVQSPRYKIIEKKQPVAFWCNPISGHNTLYWYLQNLGQGPELLIRYENEEAVDDSQLPKDRFSAERLKGVDSTLKIQPAELGDSAVYLCASSSYLTEAFFGQGTRLTVV.

This clone was seen more than once but under ten times. The chain carries TRBV7-2 and TRBJ2-2; weak D call: TRBD1 (6 bases). The CDR3 is made up of 14 amino acids. V shed 3 bases and J shed 4 bases, with 9 bases lying between them. Germline loops: CDR1 SGHTA, CDR2 FQGNSA. CDR3 coding DNA: TGTGCCAGCAGCTTGGGACAACCCACCGGGGAGCTGTTTTTT. Translating it yields CASSLGQPTGELFF.

The chain joins TRBV5-6 to TRBJ1-3; 8 bases are shared with TRBD1. The germline gives CDR1 SGHDT, CDR2 YYEEEE. The CDR3 is 15 residues long. V was pared by 4 bases and J by 3 bases, with 6 bases of the junction left unmatched. CDR3 sequence: CASSRDRGGGNTIYF. The CDR3 nucleotides read TGTGCCAGCAGCCGAGACAGGGGAGGTGGAAACACCATATATTTT.

This chain uses TRBV9 with TRBJ2-5; TRBD2 matches at 9 bases. Unmatched junction bases numbered 11, after V lost 4 bases and J lost 1 base. The CDR3 covers 17 residues. The germline V gene encodes CDR1 SGDLS and CDR2 YYNGEE. DNA of the CDR3: TGTGCCAGCAGCCCCCACGCTGGCGGGGGGGTCCAAGAGACCCAGTACTTC. Translating it yields CASSPHAGGGVQETQYF.

V and J are TRBV18 and TRBJ1-1; D call uncertain. There are 13 residues in the CDR3. Trimming stripped 2 bases from V and 4 bases from J, with 8 bases between. CDR1 is KGHSH and CDR2 is LQKENI in the germline V gene. This CDR3 is CASSPGPGTEAFF. Here the CDR3 DNA reads TGTGCCAGCTCACCAGGCCCAGGCACTGAAGCTTTCTTT. Supplemented by reference TRBV18 and TRBJ1-1, the full variable domain reads NAGVMQNPRHLVRRRGQEARLRCSPMKGHSHVYWYRQLPEEGLKFMVYLQKENIIDESGMPKERFSAEFPKEGPSILRIQQVVRGDSAAYFCASSPGPGTEAFFGQGTRLTVV.

The chain recombines TRBV28 with TRBJ1-2; D may be TRBD1 (6 bases). Germline V gene data show CDR1 as MDHEN and CDR2 as SYDVKM. This CDR3 has 14 residues. V was cut by 2 bases and J by 4 bases, with 11 bases left in between. In nucleotides, the CDR3 is TGTGCCAGCAGTTTAAATAGGGGGAGCTATGGCTACACCTTC. Its translation: CASSLNRGSYGYTF.

The chain links TRBV4-2 to TRBJ1-4; 8 bases line up with TRBD1. The V segment lost 2 bases and the J segment 8 bases; nucleotides outside the gene matches: 10. The CDR3 consists of 16 residues. CDR1 is LGHNA, CDR2 YNFKEQ, per germline. This CDR3 is CASSQSAGTGDEKLFF. Written as DNA, the CDR3 is TGTGCCAGCAGCCAATCCGCCGGGACAGGAGACGAAAAACTGTTTTTT.